The rows below give T cell receptor beta chains drawn from one sample of a study of blood T cell repertoires in COVID-19. Assay used: immunoSEQ multiplex PCR; TCRdb lists only in-frame clones, some missing. The repertoire includes 250,000 or so clones, 85% to 90% of them detected once, and approximately 2.6% sits in the top ten. Sequenced: peripheral blood. These receptors all stem from a man aged 25-45 years with COVID-19, enrolled during active disease. Each CDR3 is given with its conserved first and last residue. The D gene is left open where the match is weak. The size field is filled for only some rows; it gives once, few, many or a size class.

TRBD2 TRBJ2-1 TRBV5-4 - TGTGCCAGCACCCCCGGCGGGGGGAGGGCCGATGAGCAGTTCTTC CASTPGGGRADEQFF
TRBD1 TRBJ2-2 TRBV13 - TGTGCCAGCAGCCTGACAGGGGCCCTCAGTCCCGGGGAGCTGTTTTTT CASSLTGALSPGELFF
TRBD2 TRBJ2-7 TRBV7-9 - TGTGCCAGCAGCCCCGGGGAGGGAGAGCAGTACTTC CASSPGEGEQYF
- TRBJ1-5 TRBV28 - TGTGCCAGCAGTTTTCAGGGATCGGCTCAGCCCCAGCATTTT CASSFQGSAQPQHF
TRBD2 TRBJ2-1 TRBV29-1 once TGCAGCGTTGGGGTGTTGACTAGCGGGAGAGATGAGCAGTTCTTC CSVGVLTSGRDEQFF
TRBD2 TRBJ2-1 TRBV5-1 - TGCGCCAGCAGCTCGGCGGGGGGGCTCGGACCCAATGAGCAGTTCTTC CASSSAGGLGPNEQFF
TRBD2 TRBJ2-1 TRBV19 - TGTGCCAGTAGTCCACGGACTAGCTTGAGTTACAATGAGCAGTTCTTC CASSPRTSLSYNEQFF
- TRBJ1-1 TRBV9 few TGTGCCAGCAGCGTAGCGTTTGACAGGAACACTGAAGCTTTCTTT CASSVAFDRNTEAFF
- TRBJ2-5 TRBV15 - TGTGCCACCAGCAGAGATAAAGCTGTTACCCAGTACTTC CATSRDKAVTQYF
TRBD2 TRBJ2-5 TRBV4-3 - TGCGCCAGCAGCCAACTGGGACTAGCGGGGCGGAAGCAAGAGACCCAGTACTTC CASSQLGLAGRKQETQYF